This T cell receptor (beta chain) was identified during a study of cytomegalovirus exposure and HLA in healthy donors. Deletions cut 1 base from V and 13 bases from J, with 13 bases between. Germline V gene sequence: CDR1 SNHLY, CDR2 FYNNEI. The CDR3 spans 12 residues. As concerns this clone: Its matching antigen is unknown.

General study points: TCR beta sequences reportedly predicted most subjects' HLA-A and HLA-B alleles accurately. CMV antigen specificity of a few CMV-associated chains was confirmed in vitro.

PCR used 60 Vbeta primers and 13 Jbeta primers. Using immunoSEQ multiplex PCR, the repertoire was profiled, and TCRdb retains in-frame clones only, with some absent. The data hold 200,000 to 250,000 clones, with about 80% observed a single time. The origin of this receptor is a woman in her fifties or sixties in good health and CMV-seropositive. The chain combines TRBV2 with TRBJ2-5; the D gene is possibly TRBD2 (5 bases). The sample comprised PBMCs. For the CDR3, the DNA is TGTGCCAGCAGTGAAGTGGGCTCGAGGGCGTACTTC. It is translated as CASSEVGSRAYF.